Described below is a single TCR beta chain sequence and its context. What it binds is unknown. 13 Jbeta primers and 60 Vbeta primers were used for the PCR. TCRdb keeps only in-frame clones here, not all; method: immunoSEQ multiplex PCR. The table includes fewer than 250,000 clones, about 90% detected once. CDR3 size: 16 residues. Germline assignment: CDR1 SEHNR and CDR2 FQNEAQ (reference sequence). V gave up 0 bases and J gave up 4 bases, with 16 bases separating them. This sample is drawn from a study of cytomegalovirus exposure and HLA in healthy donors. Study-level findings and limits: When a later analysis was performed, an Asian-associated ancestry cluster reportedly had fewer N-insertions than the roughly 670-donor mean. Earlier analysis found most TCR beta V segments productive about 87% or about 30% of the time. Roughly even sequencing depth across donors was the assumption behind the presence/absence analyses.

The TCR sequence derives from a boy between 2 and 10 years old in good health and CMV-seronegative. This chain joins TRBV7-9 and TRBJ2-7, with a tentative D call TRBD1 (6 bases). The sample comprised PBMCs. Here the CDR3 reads CASSLARQGKDYEQYF. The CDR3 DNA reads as TGTGCCAGCAGCTTAGCCCGGCAGGGGAAGGATTACGAGCAGTACTTC.